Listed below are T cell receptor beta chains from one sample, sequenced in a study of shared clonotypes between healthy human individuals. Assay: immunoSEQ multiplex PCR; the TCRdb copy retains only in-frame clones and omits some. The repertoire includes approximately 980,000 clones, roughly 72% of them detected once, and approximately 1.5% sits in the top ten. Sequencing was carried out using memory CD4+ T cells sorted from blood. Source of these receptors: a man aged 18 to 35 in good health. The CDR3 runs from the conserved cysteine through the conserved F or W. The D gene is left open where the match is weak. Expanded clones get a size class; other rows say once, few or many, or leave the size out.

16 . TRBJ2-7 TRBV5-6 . TGTGCCAGCAAAACCCTCCGGGACACCTTTAGCTACGAGCAGTACTTC CASKTLRDTFSYEQYF
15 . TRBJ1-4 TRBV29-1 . TGCAGCGCATGTCCGGGCCCCTCAACTAATGAAAAACTGTTTTTT CSACPGPSTNEKLFF
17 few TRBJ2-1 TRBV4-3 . TGCGCCAGCAGCCAAGATGTTGGCGGAGGCTCCTACAATGAGCAGTTCTTC CASSQDVGGGSYNEQFF
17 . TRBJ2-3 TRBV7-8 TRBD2 TGTGCCAGCAGCGCTCCCCCTAGCGGGAGGCTCACAGATACGCAGTATTTT CASSAPPSGRLTDTQYF
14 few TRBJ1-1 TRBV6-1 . TGTGCCAGCAGCCTCGGCATTATGAACACTGAAGCTTTCTTT CASSLGIMNTEAFF
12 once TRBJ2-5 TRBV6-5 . TGTGCCAGCAAGGGGGACCAAGAGACCCAGTACTTC CASKGDQETQYF
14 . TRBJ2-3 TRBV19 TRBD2 TGTGCCCTCCAACCCCAGCGGGGCAAAGATACGCAGTATTTT CALQPQRGKDTQYF
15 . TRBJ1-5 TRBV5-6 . TGTGCCAGCAGCTTGGCCGAGACACCAAATCAGCCCCAGCATTTT CASSLAETPNQPQHF
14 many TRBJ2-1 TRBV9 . TGTGCCAGCAGCGTATCAAGCTCCTACAATGAGCAGTTCTTC CASSVSSSYNEQFF
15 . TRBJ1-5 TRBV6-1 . TGTGCCAGCAGTGAAGTGGCAGGGACGGAGCAGCCCCAGCATTTT CASSEVAGTEQPQHF
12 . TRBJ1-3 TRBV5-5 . TGTGCCAGCCGGGCACTGGGAAACACCATATATTTT CASRALGNTIYF
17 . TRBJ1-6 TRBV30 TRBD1 TGTGCCTGGAGTATCTCGGGACAGGGATCGGGGAATTCACCCCTCCACTTT CAWSISGQGSGNSPLHF
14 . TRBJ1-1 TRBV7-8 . TGTGCCAGCAGCTGGGGGGAGAGGAACACTGAAGCTTTCTTT CASSWGERNTEAFF
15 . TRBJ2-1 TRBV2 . TGTGCCAGCTCTCTCCGGGGGCTTTCCGTCGATGAGCAGTTCTTC CASSLRGLSVDEQFF
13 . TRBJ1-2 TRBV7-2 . TGTGCCAGCAGCGGAGGGACGGCGGGGATGTACACCTTC CASSGGTAGMYTF
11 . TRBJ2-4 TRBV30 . TGTGCCTGGAGTGAGGCAAACATTCAGTACTTC CAWSEANIQYF
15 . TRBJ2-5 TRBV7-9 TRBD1 TGTGCCAGCAGCCCTAACAGGGGGGTGCAAGAGACCCAGTACTTC CASSPNRGVQETQYF
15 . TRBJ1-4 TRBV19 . TGTGCCAGTAGTATGTACTACTCGGAGGGGGAAAAACTGTTTTTT CASSMYYSEGEKLFF
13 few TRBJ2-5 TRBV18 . TGTGCCAGCTCCGACTCGCCCCAAGAGACCCAGTACTTC CASSDSPQETQYF
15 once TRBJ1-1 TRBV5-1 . TGCGCCAGCAGCTTGACTGCCTCAGGGCGGACTGAAGCTTTCTTT CASSLTASGRTEAFF
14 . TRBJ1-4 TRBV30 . TGTGCCTGGAGTGGGGCAGGGGTGGCGGAAAAACTGTTTTTT CAWSGAGVAEKLFF
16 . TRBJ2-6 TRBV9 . TGTGCCAGCAGCGTAGGGGGATCCTCTGGGGCCAACGTCCTGACTTTC CASSVGGSSGANVLTF
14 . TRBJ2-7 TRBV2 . TGTGCCAGCAGTGAAGAAGTGTCTATCTACGAGCAGTACTTC CASSEEVSIYEQYF
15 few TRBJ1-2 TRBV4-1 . TGCGCCAGCAGCTATCCGGGAAGATCTAACTATGGCTACACCTTC CASSYPGRSNYGYTF
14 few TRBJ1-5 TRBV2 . TGTGCCAGCAGCGATCGGTCAGGAAATCAGCCCCAGCATTTT CASSDRSGNQPQHF
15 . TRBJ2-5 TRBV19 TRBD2 TGTGCCAGTTCCCGAAAGGGACTAGCGAAAGAGACCCAGTACTTC CASSRKGLAKETQYF
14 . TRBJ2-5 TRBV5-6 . TGTGCCAGCTACGGTACGGGAGTGGAAGAGACCCAGTACTTC CASYGTGVEETQYF
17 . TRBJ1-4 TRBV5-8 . TGTGCCAGCAGCTTGGACGGGGGGGCATCTAAAAATGAAAAACTGTTTTTT CASSLDGGASKNEKLFF
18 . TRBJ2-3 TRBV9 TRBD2 TGTGCCAGCAGCCCGCTCCGGACTAGCGGGGGGTCCACAGATACGCAGTATTTT CASSPLRTSGGSTDTQYF
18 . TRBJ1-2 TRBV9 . TGTGCCAGCAGCGTAGAGGAGGTGGGCAGGACCGGATTCTATGGCTACACCTTC CASSVEEVGRTGFYGYTF
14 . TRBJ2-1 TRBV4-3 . TGCGCCAGCAGCCAAGATATAGTAGCTGGTGAGCAGTTCTTC CASSQDIVAGEQFF
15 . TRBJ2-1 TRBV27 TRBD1 TGTGCCAGCAGTCTCCGACAGGGGGCTTTGAATGAGCAGTTCTTC CASSLRQGALNEQFF
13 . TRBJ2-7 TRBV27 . TGTGCCAGCAGTTCGTGGACCGGTGGGGAGCAGTACTTC CASSSWTGGEQYF
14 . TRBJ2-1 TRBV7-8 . TGTGCCAGCAGCCCCCGAGACTATGGCAATGAGCAGTTCTTC CASSPRDYGNEQFF